Listed below are T cell receptor beta chains from one sample, sequenced in a study of CD8+CD57+ T cells in acquired aplastic anemia. In TCRdb, the reads were re-called with MiXCR into one record per CDR3 protein. The table includes 350,000 to 450,000 distinct CDR3 sequences, about two thirds detected once. The specimen sequenced was sorted CD4+, CD8+, or CD8+CD57+ T cells (not recorded which) from PBMCs. These receptors all come from a human donor in good health, serving as a control. Each CDR3 is given with its conserved first and last residue. A D gene is named only where the DNA matches it firmly. Size tells how often a clone was seen (once, few, many) or the class of an expanded clone, and some rows leave it out.

clone_size	v_call	j_call	d_call	cdr3_aa	cdr3_nt
NA	TRBV10-3	TRBJ1-5	NA	CATNKVSRRGQHF	TGTGCCACCAATAAGGTCAGCAGGCGGGGTCAGCATTTT
once	TRBV9	TRBJ2-5	NA	CASSPNRAPTSSKYF	TGTGCCAGCAGCCCAAACAGGGCTCCGACGAGCAGTAAGTACTTC
many	TRBV6-6	TRBJ2-1	NA	CASSYGPGYEQFF	TGTGCCAGCAGTTATGGGCCGGGCTATGAGCAGTTCTTC
NA	TRBV2	TRBJ2-7	NA	CASIGRAGEQYF	TGTGCCAGCATAGGTCGTGCTGGCGAGCAGTACTTC
NA	TRBV5-1	TRBJ2-5	NA	CASNLERRKTQYF	TGTGCCAGCAACTTGGAACGCAGGAAGACCCAGTACTTC
NA	TRBV5-1	TRBJ1-4	NA	CASSRHGGTEKLFF	TGTGCCAGCAGCCGTCACGGGGGAACTGAAAAACTGTTTTTT
once	TRBV7-7	TRBJ2-5	NA	CASSLPSSGRITAF	TGTGCCAGCAGCTTACCCTCCAGTGGGCGTATCACAGCCTTC
few	TRBV25-1	TRBJ2-3	TRBD1	CASSESTGQGADTQYF	TGTGCCAGCAGTGAATCTACGGGACAGGGAGCAGATACGCAGTATTTT
NA	TRBV19	TRBJ2-7	NA	CASSIDPGWEQYF	TGTGCCAGTAGTATAGATCCGGGTTGGGAGCAGTACTTC
many	TRBV12-3/TRBV12-4	TRBJ2-4	NA	CASSFAGTTGPLYF	TGTGCCAGCAGTTTCGCCGGGACGACGGGACCTTTATACTTC
NA	TRBV5-1	TRBJ2-2	NA	CASSLRWELFF	TGCGCCAGCAGCTTGCGTTGGGAGCTGTTTTTT
many	TRBV11-2	TRBJ1-2	NA	CASSLAAEGSGYTF	TGTGCCAGCAGCTTAGCCGCGGAGGGTAGTGGCTACACCTTC
NA	TRBV5-1	TRBJ1-6	TRBD1	CASSWDRGSKDSPLHF	TGCGCCAGCAGCTGGGACAGGGGAAGCAAGGATTCACCCCTCCACTTT
NA	TRBV6-5	TRBJ1-2	NA	CARSTEGWGLNYGYTF	TGTGCCAGAAGCACAGAGGGTTGGGGGCTTAACTATGGCTACACCTTC
once	TRBV7-9	TRBJ1-3	NA	CASSQGPSSGNSIHF	TGTGCCAGCAGCCAGGGACCGTCCTCTGGAAACAGCATACATTTT
once	TRBV2	TRBJ1-6	NA	CASSENTQFNSPLHF	TGTGCCAGCAGTGAAAATACGCAGTTTAATTCACCCCTCCACTTT
NA	TRBV2	TRBJ1-2	NA	CASEGIEGYTF	TGTGCCAGCGAGGGGATTGAAGGCTACACCTTC
NA	TRBV7-8	TRBJ1-1	TRBD1	CASSAAQTGHTTAFF	TGTGCCAGCAGCGCAGCCCAGACAGGGCACACTACAGCTTTCTTT
NA	TRBV12-3/TRBV12-4	TRBJ2-3	TRBD1	CASSESRQGLYTDTQYF	TGTGCCAGCAGCGAGTCTAGACAGGGGCTCTACACAGATACGCAGTATTTT
NA	TRBV7-9	TRBJ1-3	NA	CASTTGRVYGNTVYF	TGTGCCAGCACTACAGGCAGGGTGTATGGAAACACCGTATATTTT
NA	TRBV6-6	TRBJ2-1	TRBD1	CASSRGGLEGNEQFF	TGTGCCAGCAGCAGAGGGGGCCTAGAGGGCAATGAGCAGTTCTTC
many	TRBV9	TRBJ2-2	NA	CASSALTAGELFF	TGTGCCAGCAGCGCCTTAACGGCCGGGGAGCTGTTTTTT
NA	TRBV5-1	TRBJ2-1	NA	CASSVVGDYAEQFF	TGCGCCAGCAGCGTGGTGGGCGATTACGCTGAGCAGTTCTTC
NA	TRBV20-1	TRBJ1-2	NA	CSASPHQHRYTF	TGCAGTGCCTCCCCCCACCAACATCGCTACACCTTC
NA	TRBV2	TRBJ2-3	TRBD2	CAIPGGGGTDTQYF	TGTGCCATCCCGGGGGGGGGAGGCACAGATACGCAGTATTTT
NA	TRBV7-9	TRBJ2-7	TRBD2	CASSPVGLAGEETEQYF	TGTGCCAGCAGCCCAGTGGGACTAGCGGGGGAGGAGACCGAGCAGTACTTC
few	TRBV6-5	TRBJ1-4	NA	CASSYPLTNEKLFF	TGTGCCAGCAGTTACCCTCTAACTAATGAAAAACTGTTTTTT
NA	TRBV19	TRBJ1-2	TRBD1	CASTTGGQVDGYTF	TGTGCCAGTACCACCGGCGGACAGGTGGATGGCTACACCTTC
NA	TRBV5-8	TRBJ2-7	NA	CASSYWSGYEQYF	TGTGCCAGCAGTTACTGGTCGGGCTACGAGCAGTACTTC
many	TRBV3-1	TRBJ1-3	NA	CASTGFGNTIYF	TGTGCCAGCACAGGGTTCGGAAACACCATATATTTT
NA	TRBV2	TRBJ1-2	TRBD1	CARRTGQYGYTF	TGTGCCAGAAGGACAGGGCAATATGGCTACACCTTC
many	TRBV3-1	TRBJ1-2	NA	CASSQVLGPRGYGYTF	TGTGCCAGCAGCCAAGTCCTCGGCCCACGTGGCTATGGCTACACCTTC